What follows is one T cell receptor beta chain and its context. Its antigen is unknown. TCRdb used MiXCR to reprocess the 5' RACE reads, holding one entry per CDR3 protein. Found here are some 590,000 distinct CDR3 sequences, roughly 9.9% of them singletons; the top ten hold 2.5% to 3%. This entry belongs to a study of identical twins. Broader study findings: Twin-shared out-of-frame alpha sequences were enriched for low generation probability. Cross-sectional statistical analysis was relied on for the conclusions, without the same donors being followed. Abundant beta clonotypes from cord blood had fewer insertions, unlike memory repertoires, which showed none.

The donors were all healthy and Caucasian. This same sample was also part of a study on yellow fever vaccine responses in identical twins.

Input material: PBMCs. This TCR was recovered from a woman aged 18-35 years in good health.

CDR3 amino acids: CASKGTVRGQYF. In DNA, the CDR3 is TGTGCCAGCAAAGGGACCGTTCGTGGGCAGTACTTC. V and J are TRBV2 and TRBJ2-7, with D tentatively TRBD1 or TRBD2 (5 bases each). CDR1 and CDR2 from the germline V gene are SNHLY and FYNNEI. The CDR3 runs 12 residues. Trimming cost V 7 bases and J 9 bases, with 16 bases left between them.